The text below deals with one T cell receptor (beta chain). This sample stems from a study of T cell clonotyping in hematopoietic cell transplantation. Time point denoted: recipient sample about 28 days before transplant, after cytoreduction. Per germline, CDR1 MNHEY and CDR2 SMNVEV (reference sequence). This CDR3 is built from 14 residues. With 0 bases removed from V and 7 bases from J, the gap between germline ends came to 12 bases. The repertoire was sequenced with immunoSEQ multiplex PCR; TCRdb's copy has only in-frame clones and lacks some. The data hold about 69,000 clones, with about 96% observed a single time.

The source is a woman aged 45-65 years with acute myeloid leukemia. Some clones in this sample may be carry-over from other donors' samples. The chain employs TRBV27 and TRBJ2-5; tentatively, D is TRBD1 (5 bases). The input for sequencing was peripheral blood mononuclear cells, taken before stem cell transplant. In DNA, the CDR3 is TGTGCCAGCAGTTTATCGATGCAGGGTGGGACCCAGTACTTC. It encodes CASSLSMQGGTQYF.